This T cell receptor beta chain was obtained from a study of CD8 T cells in ankylosing spondylitis. Study-level results: In ankylosing spondylitis blood, a motif of roughly 8 highly homologous TCR beta variants appeared characteristic. From matched ankylosing spondylitis synovial fluid, disease-linked clones were reportedly recovered at significantly enriched levels. CD8+ cells made up the disease-linked clones, which were relatively rare in peripheral blood. Reactive arthritis synovial fluid and blood previously showed some of these motif variants.

Only a few counts were recorded for this clonotype. What it binds is not known. Molecular-barcoded quantitative 5'-RACE produced these TCR beta libraries. TCRdb reprocessed the 5' RACE reads with MiXCR, giving one entry per CDR3 protein. The sample contains about 800,000 distinct CDR3 sequences, 12% of which appear only once. V was trimmed by 3 bases and J by 10 bases, leaving 10 bases between them. This CDR3 has 11 residues. Germline CDR1 reads MNHNS; CDR2 reads SASEGT. The TCR originated in a male donor with ankylosing spondylitis. The V gene is TRBV6-1, the J gene TRBJ2-7, with D perhaps being TRBD1 or TRBD2 (6 bases each). Sequenced material: blood, either unsorted or a sorted T cell fraction (not recorded which). The CDR3: CASSERGVQYF. The CDR3 DNA sequence: TGTGCCAGCAGTGAGAGGGGGGTTCAGTACTTC.